This is a list of T cell receptor beta chains from one sample in a study of cytomegalovirus exposure and HLA in healthy donors. Libraries were prepared by immunoSEQ multiplex PCR; TCRdb keeps only in-frame clonotypes and omits some of them. The profile shows 250,000 to 300,000 clones, roughly 86% of them singletons. Sample: PBMCs. The receptors were gathered from a woman aged 40 to 50 in good health and CMV-seropositive. CDR3s include the opening cysteine and the closing phenylalanine or tryptophan. A D gene is named only where the DNA matches it firmly. Clone size is shown for a subset of rows, as once, few, many or a class of expanded clone.

>NA|NA|TRBV11-3|TRBJ2-1
CASSSHLPNEQFF
TGTGCCAGCAGCAGCCACCTCCCCAATGAGCAGTTCTTC
>NA|TRBD1|TRBV30|TRBJ2-7
CAWSTPGQGKGNEQYF
TGTGCCTGGAGTACCCCGGGACAGGGTAAAGGGAACGAGCAGTACTTC
>few|TRBD1|TRBV27|TRBJ2-7
CASSLGPGTAPYEQYF
TGTGCCAGCAGTTTAGGCCCCGGGACAGCGCCCTACGAGCAGTACTTC
>NA|NA|TRBV10-3|TRBJ1-2
CAISEYLQGESEGYTF
TGTGCCATCAGTGAGTACCTACAGGGTGAATCGGAAGGCTACACCTTC
>NA|TRBD1|TRBV19|TRBJ2-5
CASSIDLGTGNGETQYF
TGTGCCAGTAGTATAGACCTCGGGACAGGGAATGGAGAGACCCAGTACTTC
>once|NA|TRBV11-2|TRBJ2-6
CASSLDSSGSSGANVLTF
TGTGCCAGCAGCTTAGATTCGTCAGGTAGCTCTGGGGCCAACGTCCTGACTTTC
>NA|TRBD1|TRBV6-5|TRBJ1-5
CASRQTGTNQPQHF
TGTGCCAGCAGACAGACAGGGACCAATCAGCCCCAGCATTTT
>NA|NA|TRBV11-3|TRBJ2-1
CASSLDSGRGDEQFF
TGTGCCAGCAGCTTAGACAGCGGGCGAGGAGATGAGCAGTTCTTC
>NA|TRBD2|TRBV7-3|TRBJ2-1
CASSLSIGTSGPGGNNEQFF
TGTGCCAGCAGCTTAAGTATAGGGACTAGCGGGCCGGGGGGTAACAATGAGCAGTTCTTC
>NA|TRBD1|TRBV29-1|TRBJ2-3
CSVAGTGPTDTQYF
TGCAGCGTGGCCGGGACAGGGCCGACAGATACGCAGTATTTT
>NA|NA|TRBV29-1|TRBJ2-5
CSVVEGEETQYF
TGCAGCGTTGTGGAGGGTGAAGAGACCCAGTACTTC
>once|TRBD1|TRBV30|TRBJ1-1
CAWSPRQGSTEAFF
TGTGCCTGGAGCCCAAGACAGGGGAGTACTGAAGCTTTCTTT
>NA|NA|TRBV4-2|TRBJ2-1
CASSQEGGSYNEQFF
TGTGCCAGCAGCCAAGAAGGGGGTTCCTACAATGAGCAGTTCTTC
>NA|TRBD1|TRBV30|TRBJ1-1
CAWSGDRGKTEAFF
TGTGCCTGGAGTGGGGACAGGGGAAAAACTGAAGCTTTCTTT
>NA|NA|TRBV11-2|TRBJ2-1
CASSLDGQNSLFF
TGTGCCAGCAGCTTAGATGGTCAAAATTCACTGTTCTTC
>NA|NA|TRBV7-9|TRBJ1-4
CSSSLAETGPNEKLFF
TGTTCCAGCAGCTTAGCGGAGACAGGCCCTAATGAAAAACTGTTTTTT
>NA|NA|TRBV11-3|TRBJ2-1
CASSLAWGRALYNEQFF
TGTGCCAGCAGCTTAGCATGGGGCAGGGCCCTGTACAATGAGCAGTTCTTC
>NA|NA|TRBV29-1|TRBJ2-7
CSVVLGEGAYEQYF
TGCAGCGTTGTCCTCGGCGAGGGCGCCTACGAGCAGTACTTC
>NA|NA|TRBV6-1|TRBJ2-7
CASNFRVSYEQYF
TGTGCCAGCAACTTCAGGGTATCCTACGAGCAGTACTTC
>NA|TRBD2|TRBV7-9|TRBJ2-1
CASRSGSRDEQFF
TGTGCCAGCAGAAGCGGGAGTAGGGATGAGCAGTTCTTC
>NA|NA|TRBV2|TRBJ2-5
CASSETEGLQETQYF
TGTGCCAGCAGCGAGACAGAAGGATTACAAGAGACCCAGTACTTC
>few|NA|TRBV5-1|TRBJ1-4
CASSARGIDEKLFF
TGCGCCAGCAGCGCCAGGGGTATAGATGAAAAACTGTTTTTT
>NA|NA|TRBV9|TRBJ2-5
CASSVEGGLETQYF
TGTGCCAGCAGCGTAGAGGGGGGGTTGGAGACCCAGTACTTC
>once|NA|TRBV6-5|TRBJ1-2
CASSYSGGGSNYGYTF
TGTGCCAGCAGTTACTCTGGCGGGGGGAGCAACTATGGCTACACCTTC
>few|NA|TRBV5-6|TRBJ1-2
CASSWQGLNGYTF
TGTGCCAGCAGCTGGCAGGGTCTAAATGGCTACACCTTC
>NA|NA|TRBV7-9|TRBJ2-1
CSSSLERDGFF
TGTTCCAGCAGCTTAGAGAGGGATGGGTTCTTC
>NA|TRBD2|TRBV27|TRBJ2-3
CASSPGLAGLNTQYF
TGTGCCAGCAGCCCCGGGCTAGCGGGTCTGAATACGCAGTATTTT
>NA|TRBD1|TRBV28|TRBJ1-2
CASSRRQGATNYGYTF
TGTGCCAGCAGTCGACGCCAGGGGGCGACTAACTATGGCTACACCTTC
>NA|TRBD1|TRBV10-3|TRBJ2-7
CAISEGTVSYEQYF
TGTGCCATCAGTGAAGGGACAGTGTCCTACGAGCAGTACTTC
>NA|TRBD1|TRBV25-1|TRBJ1-1
CASSEPNRDSEAFF
TGTGCCAGCAGTGAACCTAACCGGGACAGTGAAGCTTTCTTT
>NA|TRBD2|TRBV6-5|TRBJ2-1
CASRGGTSGSNEQFF
TGTGCCAGCAGAGGCGGGACTAGCGGGAGCAATGAGCAGTTCTTC
>NA|NA|TRBV11-2|TRBJ2-7
CASSPVVGRGEQYF
TGTGCCAGCAGCCCCGTTGTCGGCAGGGGCGAGCAGTACTTC
>few|NA|TRBV10-1|TRBJ1-6
CATVGARDNNSPLHF
TGCGCCACAGTGGGGGCCCGGGACAACAATTCACCCCTCCACTTT
>NA|NA|TRBV5-5|TRBJ1-6
CASSFGRNRDLNSPLHF
TGTGCCAGCAGCTTTGGACGAAATCGGGATCTGAATTCACCCCTCCACTTT
>NA|NA|TRBV5-6|TRBJ1-2
CASSFPRTDYGYTF
TGTGCCAGCAGCTTCCCCCGGACAGACTATGGCTACACCTTC
>NA|NA|TRBV28|TRBJ1-3
CASSPSGAGNTIYF
TGTGCCAGCAGTCCCTCGGGGGCTGGAAACACCATATATTTT
>NA|TRBD1|TRBV7-3|TRBJ1-1
CASSLAGGNTEAFF
TGTGCCAGCAGCTTGGCAGGGGGGAACACTGAAGCTTTCTTT
>NA|TRBD2|TRBV28|TRBJ2-3
CASSHGLADSTDTQYF
TGTGCCAGCAGTCACGGACTAGCGGATTCCACAGATACGCAGTATTTT
>NA|TRBD2|TRBV5-1|TRBJ2-7
CASTNTGGRYEQYF
TGCGCCAGCACGAACACCGGCGGGAGGTACGAGCAGTACTTC
>NA|NA|TRBV5-1|TRBJ1-4
CASSEQGRTNEKLFF
TGCGCCAGCAGCGAACAAGGGAGGACTAATGAAAAACTGTTTTTT
>NA|NA|TRBV7-2|TRBJ2-4
CASSLERGMNIQYF
TGTGCCAGCAGCTTAGAAAGGGGAATGAACATTCAGTACTTC
>few|NA|TRBV5-4|TRBJ1-4
CASSPGATNEKLFF
TGTGCCAGCAGCCCGGGTGCAACTAATGAAAAACTGTTTTTT
>NA|TRBD1|TRBV28|TRBJ1-5
CASSSPPGQVGNQPQHF
TGTGCCAGCAGTTCTCCACCGGGACAGGTCGGCAATCAGCCCCAGCATTTT
>NA|NA|TRBV27|TRBJ2-7
CASSFSYQSYEQYF
TGTGCCAGCAGTTTTTCCTACCAATCCTACGAGCAGTACTTC
>NA|TRBD2|TRBV10-3|TRBJ2-7
CAISVAGGFYEQYF
TGTGCCATCAGTGTAGCGGGGGGTTTCTACGAGCAGTACTTC
>NA|NA|TRBV5-1|TRBJ2-1
CASSSWGGIQGGSSYNEQFF
TGCGCCAGCAGCTCCTGGGGGGGGATACAGGGCGGAAGCTCCTACAATGAGCAGTTCTTC
>NA|TRBD1|TRBV28|TRBJ1-5
CASSLRQGANQPQHF
TGTGCCAGCAGTTTAAGACAGGGGGCGAATCAGCCCCAGCATTTT
>NA|TRBD2|TRBV10-3|TRBJ2-3
CAISGGGASADTQYF
TGTGCCATCAGTGGCGGGGGGGCCTCGGCAGATACGCAGTATTTT
>NA|TRBD1|TRBV19|TRBJ2-7
CASSRDGQGGYEQYF
TGTGCCAGTAGTAGGGACGGACAGGGAGGCTACGAGCAGTACTTC
>once|TRBD1|TRBV19|TRBJ2-2
CAIKDRGRTGELFF
TGTGCCATTAAAGACAGGGGACGGACCGGGGAGCTGTTTTTT
>NA|NA|TRBV29-1|TRBJ2-3
CSLFGRFTDTQYF
TGCAGCCTTTTTGGGCGTTTCACAGATACGCAGTATTTT
>NA|NA|TRBV2|TRBJ2-5
CASGRTGKETQYF
TGTGCCAGCGGACGGACGGGAAAAGAGACCCAGTACTTC
>NA|NA|TRBV28|TRBJ1-2
CASSLAGGAEFGGYTF
TGTGCCAGCAGTTTAGCGGGGGGAGCAGAGTTCGGCGGCTACACCTTC
>once|NA|TRBV28|TRBJ2-1
CASSSEGRDEQFF
TGTGCCAGCAGTTCGGAGGGGCGGGATGAGCAGTTCTTC